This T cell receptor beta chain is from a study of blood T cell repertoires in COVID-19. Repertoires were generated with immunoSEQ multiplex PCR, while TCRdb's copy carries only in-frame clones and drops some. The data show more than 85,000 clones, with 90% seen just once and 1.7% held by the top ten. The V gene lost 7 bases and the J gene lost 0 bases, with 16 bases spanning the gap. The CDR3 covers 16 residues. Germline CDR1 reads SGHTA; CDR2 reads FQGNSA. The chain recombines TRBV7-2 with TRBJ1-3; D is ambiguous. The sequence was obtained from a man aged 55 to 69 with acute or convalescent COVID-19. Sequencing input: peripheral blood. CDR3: CASTSPRVSSGNTIYF. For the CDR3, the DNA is TGTGCCAGCACATCACCACGGGTTTCCTCTGGAAACACCATATATTTT. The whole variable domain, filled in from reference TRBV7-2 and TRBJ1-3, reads GAGVSQSPSNKVTEKGKDVELRCDPISGHTALYWYRQSLGQGLEFLIYFQGNSAPDKSGLPSDRFSAERTGGSVSTLTIQRTQQEDSAVYLCASTSPRVSSGNTIYFGEGSWLTVV.